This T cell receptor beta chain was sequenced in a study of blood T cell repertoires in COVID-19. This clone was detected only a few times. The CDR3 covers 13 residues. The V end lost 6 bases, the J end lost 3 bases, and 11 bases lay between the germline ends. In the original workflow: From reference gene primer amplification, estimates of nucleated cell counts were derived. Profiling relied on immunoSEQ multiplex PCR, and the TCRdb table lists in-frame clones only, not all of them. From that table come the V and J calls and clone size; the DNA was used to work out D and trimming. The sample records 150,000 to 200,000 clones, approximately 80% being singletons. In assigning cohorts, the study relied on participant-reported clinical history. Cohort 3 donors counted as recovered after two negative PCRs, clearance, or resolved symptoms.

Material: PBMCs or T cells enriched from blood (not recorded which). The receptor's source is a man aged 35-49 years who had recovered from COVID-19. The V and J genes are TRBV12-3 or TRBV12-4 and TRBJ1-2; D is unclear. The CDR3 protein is CASSTYPHYGYTF. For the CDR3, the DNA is TGTGCCAGCAGCACATATCCCCACTATGGCTACACCTTC.